This T cell receptor (beta chain) was obtained from a study of identical twins. Study-wide results and caveats: Conclusions were drawn cross-sectionally by statistical analysis, without following the same donors. Out-of-frame alpha sequences common to twins were enriched for low generation probability.

About this clonotype: Antigen unknown.

TCRdb independently ran MiXCR on the 5' RACE reads; one entry per CDR3 protein. The repertoire includes 700,000 or so distinct CDR3 sequences, less than 25% of them detected once, and roughly 4% sits in the top ten. J gave up 0 bases and V 6 bases, and 5 bases lay outside the gene matches. CDR3 length equals 15 residues. Germline CDR1 LGHDT, CDR2 YNNKEL (reference sequence). In addition, the sample was reused for a study of T cells expressing NK-cell markers. Per that study: One of eight sequenced donors was HCMV-seronegative; the other seven were seropositive. The share of CD8+ T cells held by dominant NKG2C+ clonotypes was about 1.0-8% in roughly 6 donors.

The TCR was taken from a woman under 30 in good health. This sequence joins TRBV3-1 and TRBJ2-7, with TRBD2 matching 10 bases. Sequenced: PBMCs. The chain's CDR3 is CASRPGTSDSYEQYF. CDR3 nucleotide sequence: TGTGCCAGCAGACCCGGGACTAGCGACTCCTACGAGCAGTACTTC.